This passage covers 7 T cell receptor beta chains from one sample sequenced in a study of T cell changes during pregnancy in multiple sclerosis. The data were produced by immunoSEQ multiplex PCR, yet TCRdb's version contains in-frame clones alone and is incomplete. The sample includes more than 85,000 clones, approximately 90% of them seen just once. The sample consisted of peripheral blood, taken in the second trimester of pregnancy. These receptors all come from a female donor with multiple sclerosis, enrolled in a pregnancy study.

This clone was found once. The rearrangement joins TRBV6-1 to TRBJ2-1; D unclear. With 3 bases removed from V and 3 bases from J, the gap between germline ends came to 9 bases. CDR1 and CDR2 from the germline V gene are MNHNS and SASEGT. This CDR3 has 14 residues. The CDR3 reads CASSEETDYNEQFF. The CDR3 nucleotides read TGTGCCAGCAGTGAGGAGACGGACTACAATGAGCAGTTCTTC.

The chain carries TRBV14 and TRBJ1-4, with D unclear. The germline V gene has CDR1 SGHDN and CDR2 FVKESK. The CDR3 loop spans 14 amino acids. Trimming removed 0 bases from V and 10 bases from J, with 12 bases in between. This CDR3 is CASSQEATIGKLFF. The CDR3 DNA sequence: TGTGCCAGCAGCCAAGAGGCGACAATCGGAAAACTGTTTTTT.

The gene calls are TRBV18 and TRBJ2-7; D call uncertain. The CDR3 consists of 14 residues. V was shortened by 5 bases and J by 2 bases, with 13 bases between the two germline ends. In germline, CDR1 is KGHSH, CDR2 LQKENI. CDR3 sequence reads: CASSSEYSTYEQYF. The CDR3 DNA reads as TGTGCCAGCTCATCGGAGTACTCGACCTACGAGCAGTACTTC.

This chain uses TRBV9 with TRBJ2-3; 11 bases line up with TRBD2. Losses at the gene ends were 3 bases for V and 3 bases for J; bases not matched to a gene: 3. The CDR3 has 15 residues. The V gene's germline CDR1 is SGDLS and CDR2 YYNGEE. DNA of the CDR3: TGTGCCAGCAGCGCACGGACTAGCGGGACAGATACGCAGTATTTT. This sequence encodes CASSARTSGTDTQYF. The variable domain in full, completed from reference TRBV9 and TRBJ2-3, reads DSGVTQTPKHLITATGQRVTLRCSPRSGDLSVYWYQQSLDQGLQFLIQYYNGEERAKGNILERFSAQQFPDLHSELNLSSLELGDSALYFCASSARTSGTDTQYFGPGTRLTVL.

V usage is TRBV18 and J usage is TRBJ1-5; 8 bases match TRBD1. CDR3 size: 14 residues. Per germline, CDR1 KGHSH and CDR2 LQKENI. The ends lost 6 bases at V and 5 bases at J; junction bases unmatched: 6. The CDR3 region has the DNA TGTGCCAGCTCGCCCGGGACAGGAGATCAGCCCCAGCATTTT. Its translation: CASSPGTGDQPQHF.

V and J are TRBV5-1 and TRBJ2-3; unclear D gene. Germline CDR1 reads SGHRS; CDR2 reads YFSETQ. This CDR3 comprises 14 residues. V was clipped by 0 bases and J by 2 bases, with 7 bases between them. The CDR3 loop reads CASSLGRFTDTQYF. CDR3 nucleotide sequence: TGCGCCAGCAGCTTGGGGCGGTTCACAGATACGCAGTATTTT. The whole variable domain, remainder taken from reference TRBV5-1 and TRBJ2-3, is KAGVTQTPRYLIKTRGQQVTLSCSPISGHRSVSWYQQTPGQGLQFLFEYFSETQRNKGNFPGRFSGRQFSNSRSEMNVSTLELGDSALYLCASSLGRFTDTQYFGPGTRLTVL.

This clone was detected only once. The chain recombines TRBV6-5 with TRBJ2-7; a possible D gene is TRBD1 (5 bases). There are 14 residues in the CDR3. Trimming removed 8 bases at V and 5 bases at J, with 19 bases between. Germline V lookup: CDR1 MNHEY, CDR2 SVGAGI. CDR3 region: CASRRDSLVNEQYF. The CDR3, as DNA: TGTGCCAGCCGACGAGACAGTTTAGTCAACGAGCAGTACTTC.